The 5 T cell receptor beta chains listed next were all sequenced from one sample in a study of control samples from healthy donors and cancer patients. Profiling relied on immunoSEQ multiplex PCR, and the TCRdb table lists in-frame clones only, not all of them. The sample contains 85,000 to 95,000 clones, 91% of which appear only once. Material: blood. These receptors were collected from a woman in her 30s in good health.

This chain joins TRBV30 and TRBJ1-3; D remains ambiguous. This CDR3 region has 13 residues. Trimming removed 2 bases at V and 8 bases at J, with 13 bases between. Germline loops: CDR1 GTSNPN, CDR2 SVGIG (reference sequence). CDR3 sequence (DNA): TGTGCCTGGAGTAGATGGGGAGGATACACCATATATTTT. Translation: CAWSRWGGYTIYF.

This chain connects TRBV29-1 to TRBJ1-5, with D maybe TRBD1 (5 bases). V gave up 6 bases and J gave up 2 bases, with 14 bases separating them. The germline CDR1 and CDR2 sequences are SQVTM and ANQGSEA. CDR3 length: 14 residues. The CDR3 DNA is TGCAGCGTGTCCGGGACCCGTGGCAATCAGCCCCAGCATTTT. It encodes CSVSGTRGNQPQHF.

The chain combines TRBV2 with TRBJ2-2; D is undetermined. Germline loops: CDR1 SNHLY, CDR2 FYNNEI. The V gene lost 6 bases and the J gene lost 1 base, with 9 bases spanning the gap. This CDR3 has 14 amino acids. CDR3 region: CASRGRMNTGELFF. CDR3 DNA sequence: TGTGCCAGCAGGGGCCGGATGAACACCGGGGAGCTGTTTTTT.

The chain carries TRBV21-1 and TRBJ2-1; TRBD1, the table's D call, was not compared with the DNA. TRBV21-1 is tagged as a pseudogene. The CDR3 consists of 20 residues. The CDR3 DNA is TGTGCCAGCAGCATCAAAACGGGCCAGGGGGCTCGGGGGAAGTACAATGAGCAGTTCTTC. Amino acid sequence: CASSIKTGQGARGKYNEQFF.

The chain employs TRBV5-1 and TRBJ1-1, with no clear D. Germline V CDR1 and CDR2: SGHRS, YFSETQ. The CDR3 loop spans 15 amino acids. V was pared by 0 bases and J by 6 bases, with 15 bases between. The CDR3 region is CASSLVGRGFSEAFF. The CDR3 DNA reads TGCGCCAGCAGCTTGGTGGGTCGAGGGTTCTCTGAAGCTTTCTTT.